The entry below gives a single T cell receptor beta chain sequence along with its context. TCRdb's table, derived via immunoSEQ multiplex PCR, lists solely in-frame clones and lacks some. In the table there are some 77,000 clones, 80% to 90% of which are singletons. The CDR3 is 14 residues long. V shed 6 bases, J shed 4 bases, and the junction held 3 bases outside the gene matches. The V gene's germline CDR1 is KGHSH and CDR2 LQKENI. These data belong to a study of blood T cell repertoires in COVID-19. Sequencing was done on a sample of peripheral blood. This clonotype originated in a woman between 65 and 79 years old with acute or convalescent COVID-19. The chain uses TRBV18 and TRBJ2-7, with 13 positions matching TRBD2. CDR3 sequence reads: CASSGLAGDYEQYF. CDR3 sequence (DNA): TGTGCCAGCTCCGGACTAGCGGGAGATTACGAGCAGTACTTC.